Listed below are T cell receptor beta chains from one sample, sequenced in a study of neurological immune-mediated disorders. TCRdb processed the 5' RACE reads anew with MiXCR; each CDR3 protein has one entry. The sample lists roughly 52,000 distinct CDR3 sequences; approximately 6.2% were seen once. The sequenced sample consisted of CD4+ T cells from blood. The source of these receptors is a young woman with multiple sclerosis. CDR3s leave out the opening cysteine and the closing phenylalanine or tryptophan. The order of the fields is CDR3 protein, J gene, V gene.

cdr3_aa: AISRTGENEAF
j_call: TRBJ1-1
v_call: TRBV10-3

cdr3_aa: ASSADRGRGYT
j_call: TRBJ1-2
v_call: TRBV13

cdr3_aa: ASSLSAVEISAEAF
j_call: TRBJ1-1
v_call: TRBV7-2

cdr3_aa: SAMRQGTNYGYT
j_call: TRBJ1-2
v_call: TRBV20-1

cdr3_aa: ASSQESSGGYPYEQY
j_call: TRBJ2-7
v_call: TRBV4-1

cdr3_aa: ASSFNPRGLGTEAF
j_call: TRBJ1-1
v_call: TRBV5-1

cdr3_aa: ASSLDWQRETQY
j_call: TRBJ2-5
v_call: TRBV7-2

cdr3_aa: ASSLDYGIRNYNEQF
j_call: TRBJ2-1
v_call: TRBV11-3

cdr3_aa: ASSQDTLGGRYGYT
j_call: TRBJ1-2
v_call: TRBV4-3

cdr3_aa: ASSQGLAGYNEQF
j_call: TRBJ2-1
v_call: TRBV4-2

cdr3_aa: ASSSPSGPSTDTQY
j_call: TRBJ2-3
v_call: TRBV3-1

cdr3_aa: ASSVARTGDGYT
j_call: TRBJ1-2
v_call: TRBV5-1

cdr3_aa: ASSYEGGAGTQY
j_call: TRBJ2-5
v_call: TRBV6-6

cdr3_aa: ASSSWEGQGGRAF
j_call: TRBJ1-1
v_call: TRBV27

cdr3_aa: ASSPGQGNSPLH
j_call: TRBJ1-6
v_call: TRBV5-1

cdr3_aa: ASSLDMAEQY
j_call: TRBJ2-7
v_call: TRBV5-1

cdr3_aa: ASSLGTGSLDTEAF
j_call: TRBJ1-1
v_call: TRBV5-1

cdr3_aa: ASSSHGNQPQH
j_call: TRBJ1-5
v_call: TRBV19

cdr3_aa: ASSFNTGPNTEAF
j_call: TRBJ1-1
v_call: TRBV6-4

cdr3_aa: ASSLVRQVHTDTQY
j_call: TRBJ2-3
v_call: TRBV5-5

cdr3_aa: ASSRRSRSGNTIY
j_call: TRBJ1-3
v_call: TRBV6-5

cdr3_aa: ASSPRLAGGPGSETQY
j_call: TRBJ2-5
v_call: TRBV7-2

cdr3_aa: ASSLVGGYGYT
j_call: TRBJ1-2
v_call: TRBV5-1

cdr3_aa: ASREGGADYGYT
j_call: TRBJ1-2
v_call: TRBV5-1

cdr3_aa: ASSLWQGGFASGANVLT
j_call: TRBJ2-6
v_call: TRBV5-6

cdr3_aa: ASSLEVFSGNTIY
j_call: TRBJ1-3
v_call: TRBV7-2

cdr3_aa: SVRGFNTDTQY
j_call: TRBJ2-3
v_call: TRBV20-1